This T cell receptor beta chain appears in the sequencing data of a study of OX40 agonist ivuxolimab in advanced cancers. The study's findings and limits: Average numbers of expanded clones were greater in CD8+ T cells than in CD4+. Among patients with partial responses at 0.1-3.0 mg/kg, clonal expansion was among the lowest.

Remarks on this clone: Its antigen is still unknown.

Germline loops: CDR1 LGHNA, CDR2 YSLEER. This CDR3 has 16 amino acids. After removal of 2 bases from V and 6 bases from J, the junction contained 7 bases not matched to a gene. Libraries were prepared by immunoSEQ multiplex PCR; TCRdb keeps only in-frame clonotypes and omits some of them. The sample has 81,000 or so clones; about 93% are singletons. The receptor was isolated from an adult with an advanced solid tumor such as melanoma, head and neck, liver or kidney cancer. The material sequenced was CD4+ or CD8+ T cells sorted from blood, taken in a trial of the OX40 agonist ivuxolimab. V and J are TRBV4-3 and TRBJ2-1; TRBD2 aligns across 10 bases. The CDR3 DNA is TGCGCCAGCAGCCAACAACCTAGCGGGAGAGGCAATGAGCAGTTCTTC. It codes for CASSQQPSGRGNEQFF.